The 15 T cell receptor beta chains presented below share a single source sample, sequenced in a study of blood T cell repertoires in COVID-19. Only in-frame clones appear in the TCRdb table, and some are missing; sequencing was by immunoSEQ multiplex PCR. Counted here are 150,000 to 200,000 clones, approximately 80% occurring once; the ten biggest clones make up around 5.9%. The sequencing sample was made of PBMCs or T cells enriched from blood (not recorded which). These receptors all come from a man aged 35 to 55 who had recovered from COVID-19.

The rearrangement uses TRBV9 and TRBJ1-5; a weak D match, TRBD1 (5 bases). This CDR3 region has 13 residues. The germline V and J ends were trimmed by 0 bases and 7 bases, with 8 bases remaining between them. Germline CDR1 is SGDLS and CDR2 is YYNGEE. CDR3 sequence: CASSVAWGQPQHF. Written as DNA, the CDR3 is TGTGCCAGCAGCGTAGCCTGGGGCCAGCCCCAGCATTTT.

The chain links TRBV5-4 to TRBJ1-2, with 7 nucleotides matching TRBD1. The length of the CDR3 is 13 residues. Germline V CDR1 and CDR2: SGHNT, YYREEE (reference sequence). V lost 4 bases, J lost 8 bases, and 8 bases stayed unmatched. CDR3 loop: CASSKGQEGGYTF. The CDR3 bases are TGTGCCAGCAGCAAAGGACAGGAGGGCGGCTACACCTTC.

A single count supports this clone. This chain joins TRBV2 and TRBJ1-5; D unclear. Germline V gene data show CDR1 as SNHLY and CDR2 as FYNNEI. V lost 2 bases to trimming and J lost 1 base, with 9 bases between them. CDR3 length: 15 residues. The CDR3 spells CASSERVTSNQPQHF. The CDR3 DNA reads TGTGCCAGCAGTGAACGAGTGACAAGCAATCAGCCCCAGCATTTT.

V usage is TRBV3-1 (or the pseudogene TRBV3-2) and J usage is TRBJ1-3; D remains ambiguous. The CDR3 has 15 amino acids. Trimming took off 0 bases at V and 2 bases at J, with 8 bases between the two ends. The germline V gene encodes CDR1 LGHDT and CDR2 YNNKEL (reference sequence). The CDR3 protein is CASSQDPRPGNTIYF. The CDR3 nucleotides are TGTGCCAGCAGCCAAGATCCGAGGCCTGGAAACACCATATATTTT.

V and J are TRBV6-2 or TRBV6-3 and TRBJ2-3, with D tentatively TRBD2 (6 bases). The length of the CDR3 is 16 residues. With 2 bases removed from V and 1 base from J, the gap between germline ends came to 13 bases. The germline CDR1 and CDR2 sequences are MNHEY and SVGEGT. In DNA form, the CDR3 reads TGTGCCAGCAGTTACCAGTACGCTAGCGGCACAGATACGCAGTATTTT. As protein: CASSYQYASGTDTQYF.

The chain links TRBV5-1 to TRBJ2-5, with 11 bases matching TRBD2. J was trimmed by 7 bases and V by 0 bases; bases with no gene match: 5. CDR1 is SGHRS and CDR2 is YFSETQ in the germline V gene. The CDR3 runs to 15 residues. Here the CDR3 reads CASSLVTSGGPTQYF. The DNA of the CDR3 is TGCGCCAGCAGCTTGGTAACTAGCGGGGGACCGACCCAGTACTTC.

The chain uses TRBV6-5 and TRBJ1-1; 7 bases are shared with TRBD1. Germline trimming cut 5 bases from V and 7 bases from J; bases unmatched to any gene: 4. The germline gives CDR1 MNHEY, CDR2 SVGAGI. The CDR3 runs 12 residues. The DNA for the CDR3 is TGTGCCAGCAGTCGACGGGACAGTGAAGCTTTCTTT. This gives the protein CASSRRDSEAFF.

A single count supports this clone. The CDR3 nucleotides read TGTGCCAGCAGCCGGGGACTAGCGGGGTTCTCTGAGCAGTTCTTC. This sequence encodes CASSRGLAGFSEQFF. V gene TRBV6-5 combines with J gene TRBJ2-1, with 13 nucleotides matching TRBD2. Germline V lookup: CDR1 MNHEY, CDR2 SVGAGI. The CDR3 is made up of 15 amino acids. V lost 6 bases, J lost 9 bases, and 8 bases stayed unmatched.

The J gene is TRBJ2-5, the V gene TRBV6-5; TRBD2 matches at 7 bases. This CDR3 has 13 amino acids. With V trimmed by 6 bases and J by 5 bases, 6 bases remained unmatched. Germline-derived CDR1 and CDR2 are MNHEY and SVGAGI. CDR3: CASSRGEVETQYF. CDR3 nucleotides: TGTGCCAGCAGCCGGGGGGAGGTGGAGACCCAGTACTTC.

V gene TRBV3-1 (or the pseudogene TRBV3-2) combines with J gene TRBJ2-2; 10 nucleotides match TRBD2. The CDR3 length is 16 residues. Trimming cost V 2 bases and J 7 bases; bases outside gene matches: 7. From germline, CDR1 is LGHDT and CDR2 YNNKEL (reference sequence). CDR3 amino acids: CASSQLAGVPSGELFF. The DNA of the CDR3 is TGTGCCAGCAGCCAACTAGCGGGGGTCCCCAGCGGGGAGCTGTTTTTT.

This chain joins TRBV4-1 and TRBJ1-5, with D possibly being TRBD1 (5 bases). V lost 0 bases and J 9 bases, leaving 15 bases between the germline ends. Germline V gives CDR1 MGHRA, CDR2 YSYEKL. The CDR3 spans 15 residues. CDR3 region: CASSQDGGGRGPQHF. In nucleotides, the CDR3 is TGCGCCAGCAGCCAAGATGGGGGGGGGAGAGGGCCCCAGCATTTT.

This sequence joins TRBV7-2 and TRBJ1-1; no clear D. The CDR3 has 13 amino acids. V lost 6 bases, J lost 3 bases, and 11 bases lay in between. CDR1 is SGHTA, CDR2 FQGNSA, per germline. The CDR3 coding sequence is TGTGCCAGCAGGTCGTCAGGTTACACTGAAGCTTTCTTT. It is translated as CASRSSGYTEAFF. The variable domain in full, with the rest retrieved from reference TRBV7-2 and TRBJ1-1, is GAGVSQSPSNKVTEKGKDVELRCDPISGHTALYWYRQSLGQGLEFLIYFQGNSAPDKSGLPSDRFSAERTGGSVSTLTIQRTQQEDSAVYLCASRSSGYTEAFFGQGTRLTVV.

As concerns this clone: Distinct nucleotide sequences in the sample also encode this CDR3. The chain recombines TRBV5-1 with TRBJ2-5; perhaps TRBD1 as D (6 bases). Looked up from germline, CDR1 is SGHRS and CDR2 is YFSETQ. The CDR3 spans 14 residues. With 2 bases removed from V and 2 bases from J, the gap between germline ends came to 10 bases. CDR3 DNA: TGCGCCAGCAGCTTATTGACAGGACAAGAGACCCAGTACTTC. It is translated as CASSLLTGQETQYF.

A few counts support this clone. V usage is TRBV6-5 and J usage is TRBJ1-1; D gene unclear. The CDR3 has 13 amino acids. V was trimmed by 6 bases and J by 2 bases, leaving 10 bases between them. In germline, CDR1 is MNHEY, CDR2 SVGAGI. The CDR3 DNA sequence: TGTGCCAGCAGGGAGACCTTAAACACTGAAGCTTTCTTT. Residues: CASRETLNTEAFF.

The chain combines TRBV12-3 or TRBV12-4 with TRBJ1-2; a weak D match, TRBD1 (6 bases). The CDR3 contains 12 residues. Between the trimmed V and J ends, which lost 6 bases and 7 bases, there was a span of 12 bases. The CDR3 nucleotides read TGTGCCAGCAGCAACAGGGTCACTGGCTACACCTTC. As protein: CASSNRVTGYTF.